This T cell receptor beta chain was captured in a study of blood T cell repertoires in COVID-19. In the study overall: Acute-phase and convalescent COVID-19 samples originated in the United States, Italy and Spain.

Study processing details: Quantification of nucleated cells was approximated via reference gene primer amplification. Assay used: immunoSEQ multiplex PCR; TCRdb lists only in-frame clones, some missing. V and J calls plus clone size are reproduced from that table; the DNA served to infer D and trimming. The repertoire holds over 50,000 clones, with around 81% as singletons. The CDR3 contains 14 residues. Trimming took 0 bases from V and 6 from J, leaving 9 bases between them. Germline V gene sequence: CDR1 KGHSH, CDR2 LQKENI. This receptor was identified in an older man with acute or convalescent COVID-19. The genes are TRBV18 and TRBJ2-1, with a tentative D call TRBD1 (7 bases). The specimen was peripheral blood. DNA for the CDR3: TGTGCCAGCTCACCACCGCGGGACAGCAATGAGCAGTTCTTC. This sequence encodes CASSPPRDSNEQFF.